The sample holds many counts of the clone carrying this T cell receptor (beta chain). Time point noted: persistent/refractory GD, antithyroid drugs over 5 years with positive TRAb. Extracted RNA from PBMCs served as the source of the TCR library. The entry originates in a study of regulatory T cells in long-lasting Graves disease. Libraries of TCR beta came from iRepertoire HTBI primers plus Arm-PCR of CDR3 regions. In TCRdb, the multiplex PCR reads were re-called with MiXCR into one record per CDR3 protein. The top ten hold less than 35% of the sample, which has about 340,000 distinct CDR3 sequences, about 19% seen once. Sequencing was performed on peripheral blood mononuclear cells (PBMCs), taken when the disease was refractory, from a patient treated with antithyroid drugs. This TCR was recovered from a female donor with Graves disease.

CDR3 sequence (DNA): TGTGCCAGCAGCCCTTACATAGCGGGGGGGATGGAGACCCAGTACTTC. This translates into CASSPYIAGGMETQYF. The chain uses TRBV11-1 and TRBJ2-5; TRBD2 agrees at 11 bases. After removal of 5 bases from V and 5 bases from J, the junction contained 10 bases not matched to a gene. From germline, CDR1 is SGHAT and CDR2 FQDESV (reference sequence). CDR3 size: 16 residues.